The 10 T cell receptor beta chains listed next were all sequenced from one sample in a study of blood T cell repertoires in COVID-19. TCRdb's copy holds only in-frame clones and misses some; the assay was immunoSEQ multiplex PCR. The sample has roughly 200,000 clones; approximately 90% are singletons. The sample comprised PBMCs or T cells enriched from blood (not recorded which). These TCRs come from a man aged 30 to 45 who had recovered from COVID-19.

V and J are TRBV6-2 or TRBV6-3 and TRBJ2-7, with D tentatively TRBD1 (5 bases). V was clipped by 2 bases and J by 6 bases, with 17 bases between them. This CDR3 is 15 amino acids long. The V gene's germline CDR1 is MNHEY and CDR2 SVGEGT. CDR3 region: CASSYVAGWSGEQYF. CDR3 sequence (DNA): TGTGCCAGCAGTTACGTCGCAGGGTGGTCTGGCGAGCAGTACTTC.

The chain is built from TRBV6-5 and TRBJ1-1; TRBD1 is a possible D gene (5 bases). The CDR3 loop spans 13 amino acids. The germline V gene has CDR1 MNHEY and CDR2 SVGAGI. V lost 0 bases and J 7 bases, leaving 9 bases between the germline ends. Here the CDR3 reads CASSYSRGSEAFF. The CDR3 DNA reads TGTGCCAGCAGTTACTCTCGGGGGAGTGAAGCTTTCTTT.

The V call is TRBV27, the J call TRBJ2-7; 8 bases line up with TRBD2. The CDR3 has 14 amino acids. Trimming took 7 bases from V and 0 from J; bases not matched to a gene: 5. Per the germline V gene, CDR1 is MNHEY and CDR2 is SMNVEV (reference sequence). CDR3 amino acids: CASKLAGDSYEQYF. The CDR3 DNA reads as TGTGCCAGCAAGCTAGCGGGCGACTCCTACGAGCAGTACTTC.

The J gene is TRBJ1-2, the V gene TRBV19; no clear D. The CDR3 contains 13 residues. V dropped 6 bases and J dropped 2 bases, with 10 bases sitting between them. The germline CDR1 and CDR2 sequences are LNHDA and SQIVND (reference sequence). The CDR3 loop reads CASSPTQNYGYTF. CDR3 nucleotide sequence: TGTGCCAGTAGCCCTACACAGAACTATGGCTACACCTTC.

V is TRBV27 and J is TRBJ2-7; 9 bases align to TRBD1. J gave up 6 bases and V 7 bases, and 10 bases lay outside the gene matches. Germline CDR1 MNHEY, CDR2 SMNVEV (reference sequence). The CDR3 sequence is 14 residues long. Written as DNA, the CDR3 is TGTGCCAGCACATCCGGGACAGGGATTGGCGAGCAGTACTTC. It specifies CASTSGTGIGEQYF.

This chain connects TRBV3-1 (or the pseudogene TRBV3-2) to TRBJ2-4; 9 bases are a match to TRBD2. This CDR3 spans 19 amino acids. Germline CDR1 is LGHDT and CDR2 is YNNKEL (reference sequence). V shed 2 bases and J 0 bases; nucleotides not matched to a gene: 11. In DNA form, the CDR3 reads TGTGCCAGCAGCCAATTCGGGACTAGCTCCTCAATAGCCAAAAACATTCAGTACTTC. Translation: CASSQFGTSSSIAKNIQYF.

The V and J genes are TRBV11-2 and TRBJ1-6; the match to TRBD1 covers 9 bases. Germline loops: CDR1 SGHAT, CDR2 FQNNGV. The CDR3 extends over 15 amino acids. V trimming: 4 bases; J trimming: 7 bases; junction bases outside the gene matches: 5. CDR3 nucleotides: TGTGCCAGCAGCTCCCGGACAGGGGACAATTCACCCCTCCACTTT. Translating gives CASSSRTGDNSPLHF.

J is TRBJ2-6 and V is TRBV4-1; the match to TRBD1 covers 7 bases. Per the germline V gene, CDR1 is MGHRA and CDR2 is YSYEKL. Germline trimming cut 4 bases from V and 0 bases from J; bases unmatched to any gene: 9. The CDR3 consists of 18 residues. The CDR3 sequence: CASSLRDSRDSGANVLTF. The CDR3 DNA reads TGCGCCAGCAGCCTAAGGGACAGTAGAGACTCTGGGGCCAACGTCCTGACTTTC.

The chain is built from TRBV5-1 and TRBJ2-7; 10 bases are a match to TRBD2. The V gene end was trimmed by 2 bases and the J gene end by 2 bases; junction bases not matched to a gene: 7. Germline values: CDR1 SGHRS, CDR2 YFSETQ. The CDR3 loop spans 16 amino acids. The CDR3 sequence: CASSFQAGGPAYEQYF. The CDR3 DNA reads TGCGCCAGCAGCTTCCAAGCGGGAGGGCCGGCCTACGAGCAGTACTTC.

This clone has a handful of counts. J is TRBJ1-5 and V is TRBV28; 7 bases align to TRBD1. The CDR3 consists of 18 residues. Germline assignment: CDR1 MDHEN and CDR2 SYDVKM. The V and J ends lost 4 bases and 0 bases, in that order; junction bases with no gene match: 12. CDR3 nucleotides: TGTGCCAGCAGTTCGCCGGGACAGAAGTATTATAGCAATCAGCCCCAGCATTTT. This codes for CASSSPGQKYYSNQPQHF.